This TCR beta chain emerged from a study of OX40 agonist ivuxolimab in advanced cancers. The study, taken as a whole, reports: The authors also found low normalized T-cell clonal expansion in some nonresponders.

Peripheral blood came from all dose cohorts at three timepoints. As to this clone: Antigen: not known.

Profiled with immunoSEQ multiplex PCR; TCRdb holds only in-frame clones, not every one. The profile shows 75,000 to 100,000 clones, around nine tenths of them singletons. Material: CD4+ or CD8+ T cells sorted from blood, obtained in a trial of the OX40 agonist ivuxolimab. The clonotype originates from an adult with an advanced solid tumor such as melanoma, head and neck, liver or kidney cancer.

Written as DNA, the CDR3 is TGCGCCAGCAGCTTCCAGGGCGCCGGGGAGCTGTTTTTT. Its translation: CASSFQGAGELFF. J is TRBJ2-2 and V is TRBV5-1; tentative D call: TRBD1 (5 bases). The germline V gene has CDR1 SGHRS and CDR2 YFSETQ. This CDR3 comprises 13 residues. The germline V and J ends were trimmed by 2 bases and 6 bases, with 8 bases remaining between them.